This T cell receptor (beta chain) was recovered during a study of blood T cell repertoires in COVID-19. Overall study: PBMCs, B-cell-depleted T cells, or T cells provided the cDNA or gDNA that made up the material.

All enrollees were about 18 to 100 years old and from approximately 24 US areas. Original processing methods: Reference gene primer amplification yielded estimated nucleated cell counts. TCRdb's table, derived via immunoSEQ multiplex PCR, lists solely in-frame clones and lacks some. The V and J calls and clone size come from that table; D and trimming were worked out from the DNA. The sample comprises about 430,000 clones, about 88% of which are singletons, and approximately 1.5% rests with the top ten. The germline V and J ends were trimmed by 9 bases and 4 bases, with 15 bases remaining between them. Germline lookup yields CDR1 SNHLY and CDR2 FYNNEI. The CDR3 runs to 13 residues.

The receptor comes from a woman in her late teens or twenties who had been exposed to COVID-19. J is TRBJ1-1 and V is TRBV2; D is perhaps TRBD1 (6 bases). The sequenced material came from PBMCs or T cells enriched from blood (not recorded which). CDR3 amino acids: CASLGQWGTEAFF. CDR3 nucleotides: TGTGCCAGTTTGGGACAATGGGGCACTGAAGCTTTCTTT.